This T cell receptor beta chain was recorded in a study of T cells in Graves' hyperthyroidism and ophthalmopathy. Amplification targeted TCR beta CDR3 regions from RNA transcripts. Using the HTBI primer set, a first-round RT-PCR was run on the TCR CDR3. MiXCR, run by TCRdb on the multiplex PCR reads, gives a single entry per CDR3 protein. The repertoire has a few hundred thousand distinct CDR3 sequences, roughly 14% of them found once; the top ten carry over 7.5%. This clonotype has a count of ten or more. Trimming at V came to 0 bases and at J to 5 bases, leaving 6 bases not matched to a gene. This CDR3 contains 15 residues. Per the germline V gene, CDR1 is MNHEY and CDR2 is SVGAGI.

This clonotype was sampled from a young woman with Graves' hyperthyroidism. The rearrangement uses TRBV6-5 and TRBJ2-7; 8 bases fit TRBD1. The sample taken for sequencing was blood. The CDR3 here is CASSYSRQGSHEQYF. In nucleotides, the CDR3 is TGTGCCAGCAGTTACTCGAGACAGGGGAGTCACGAGCAGTACTTC.